This entry lists 6 T cell receptor beta chains sequenced from one sample in a study of cytomegalovirus exposure and HLA in healthy donors. Both 60 Vbeta primers and 13 Jbeta primers went into the PCR. TCRdb's table, derived via immunoSEQ multiplex PCR, lists solely in-frame clones and lacks some. This table has about 150,000 clones, approximately 81% appearing once. Sequenced sample: PBMCs. The source is a man aged 30-40 years in good health and CMV-seropositive.

The V gene is TRBV9, the J gene TRBJ2-7, with TRBD2 as a possible D gene (6 bases). CDR1 is SGDLS, CDR2 YYNGEE, per germline. The CDR3 is made up of 17 amino acids. V was pared by 0 bases and J by 4 bases, with 20 bases between. CDR3 residues: CASSVEWDSGEQYEQYV. DNA for the CDR3: TGTGCCAGCAGCGTAGAATGGGACTCTGGAGAACAGTACGAGCAGTACGTC.

V is TRBV4-2 and J is TRBJ2-7, with D hard to call. There are 15 residues in the CDR3. V was shortened by 0 bases and J by 0 bases, with 9 bases between the two germline ends. Germline V gives CDR1 LGHNA, CDR2 YNFKEQ. The CDR3 coding sequence is TGTGCCAGCAGCCAAGATAGCTCGGCCTCCTACGAGCAGTACTTC. Translation: CASSQDSSASYEQYF.

V and J are TRBV5-1 and TRBJ2-1; 9 nucleotides align to TRBD2. V lost 0 bases and J lost 8; bases outside the gene matches: 9. Germline values: CDR1 SGHRS, CDR2 YFSETQ. The CDR3 runs 16 residues. The CDR3 DNA is TGCGCCAGCAGCTTGGTAGCGGGGGCGTCATATTATGAGCAGTTCTTC. Its protein product is CASSLVAGASYYEQFF.

The V call is TRBV5-4, the J call TRBJ2-5; 7 nucleotides align to TRBD1. The assigned J gene may be wrong: the sequence end matches TRBJ2-7 better. CDR1 and CDR2 from the germline V gene are SGHNT and YYREEE (reference sequence). The CDR3 totals 15 residues. This CDR3 is CASSPREGGFYEQYF. Written as DNA, the CDR3 is TGTGCCAGCAGCCCCCGGGAAGGGGGCTTTTACGAGCAGTACTTC.

About this clone: The junction and the germline gene differ at one end; a read error may be behind it. The rearrangement joins TRBV6-5 to TRBJ2-2, with D perhaps matching TRBD1 (6 bases). The CDR3 runs to 14 residues. CDR1 is MNHEY, CDR2 SVGAGI, per germline. Written as DNA, the CDR3 is TGTGCCAGCAGCCCCCAGGGGAACACCGGGAAGCTGTTTTTT. Translation: CASSPQGNTGKLFF.

With respect to this clone: At one boundary the junction diverges from the germline segment, which might be a read error. The chain couples TRBV7-7 to TRBJ2-5; TRBD1 matches 8 bases. The CDR3 runs to 15 residues. Per the germline V gene, CDR1 is SSHAT and CDR2 is FNYEAQ (reference sequence). The CDR3 nucleotides are TGTGCTAGCAGCTCCCTACAGGGGGGTGGAGAGACCCAGTACTTC. This sequence encodes CASSSLQGGGETQYF.